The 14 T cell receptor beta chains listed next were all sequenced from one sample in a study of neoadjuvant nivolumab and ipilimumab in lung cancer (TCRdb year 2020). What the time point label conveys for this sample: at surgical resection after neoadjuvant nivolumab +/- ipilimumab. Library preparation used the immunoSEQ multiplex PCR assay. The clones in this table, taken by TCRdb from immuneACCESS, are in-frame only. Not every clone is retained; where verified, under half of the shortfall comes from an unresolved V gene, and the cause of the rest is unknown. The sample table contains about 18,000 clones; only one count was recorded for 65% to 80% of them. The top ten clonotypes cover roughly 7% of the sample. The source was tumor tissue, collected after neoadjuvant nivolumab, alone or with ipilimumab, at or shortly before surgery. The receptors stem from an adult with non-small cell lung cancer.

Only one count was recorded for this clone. The CDR3 bases are TGTGCCAGCAGTTATGTCCGAGTAGCCCGGAATGAGCAGTTCTTC. Residues: CASSYVRVARNEQFF. This chain connects TRBV6-5 to TRBJ2-1; D gene unclear. The CDR3 extends over 15 amino acids. The V end was cut by 3 bases, the J end by 7 bases, with 16 bases between. Germline CDR1 MNHEY, CDR2 SVGAGI.

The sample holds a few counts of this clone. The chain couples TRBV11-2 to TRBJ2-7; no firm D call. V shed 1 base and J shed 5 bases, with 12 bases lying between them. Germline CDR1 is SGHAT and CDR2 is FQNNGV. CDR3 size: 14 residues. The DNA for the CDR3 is TGTGCCAGCAGCTTAGTCTCGGTTGGCGACGAGCAGTACTTC. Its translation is CASSLVSVGDEQYF.

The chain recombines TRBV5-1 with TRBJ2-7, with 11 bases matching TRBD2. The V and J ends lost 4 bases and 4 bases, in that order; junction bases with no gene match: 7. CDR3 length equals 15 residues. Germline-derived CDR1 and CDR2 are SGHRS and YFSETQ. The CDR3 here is CASSAGLAGGYEQYF. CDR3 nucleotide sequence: TGCGCCAGCAGCGCGGGGCTAGCGGGAGGTTACGAGCAGTACTTC. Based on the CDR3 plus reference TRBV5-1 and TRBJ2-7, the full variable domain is KAGVTQTPRYLIKTRGQQVTLSCSPISGHRSVSWYQQTPGQGLQFLFEYFSETQRNKGNFPGRFSGRQFSNSRSEMNVSTLELGDSALYLCASSAGLAGGYEQYFGPGTRLTVT.

CDR3 loop: CAWSVLKGLAGYNEQFF. As DNA, the CDR3 is TGTGCCTGGAGTGTACTAAAGGGACTAGCGGGTTACAATGAGCAGTTCTTC. This chain joins TRBV30 and TRBJ2-1; 12 bases line up with TRBD2. Germline V gives CDR1 GTSNPN, CDR2 SVGIG (reference sequence). The CDR3 totals 17 residues. V lost 0 bases, J lost 4 bases, and 7 bases stayed unmatched.

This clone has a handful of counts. CDR3 in DNA: TGCGCCAGCAGCTTAGGCAGGCAAGAGACCCAGTACTTC. Its protein product is CASSLGRQETQYF. The V and J genes are TRBV5-1 and TRBJ2-5; D is unresolved. The CDR3 spans 13 residues. V lost 2 bases to trimming and J lost 2 bases, with 7 bases between them. From germline, CDR1 is SGHRS and CDR2 YFSETQ.

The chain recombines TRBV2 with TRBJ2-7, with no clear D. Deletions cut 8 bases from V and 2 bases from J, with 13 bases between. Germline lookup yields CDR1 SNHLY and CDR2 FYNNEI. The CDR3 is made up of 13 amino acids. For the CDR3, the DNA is TGTGCCAGCGGATTCCAGGTTACCTACGAGCAGTACTTC. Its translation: CASGFQVTYEQYF.

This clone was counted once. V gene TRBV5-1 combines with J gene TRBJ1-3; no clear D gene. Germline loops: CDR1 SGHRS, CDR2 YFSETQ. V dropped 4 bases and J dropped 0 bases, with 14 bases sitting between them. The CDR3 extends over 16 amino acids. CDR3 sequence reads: CASSPRVSRSGNTIYF. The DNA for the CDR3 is TGCGCCAGCAGCCCAAGGGTGTCGCGCTCTGGAAACACCATATATTTT.

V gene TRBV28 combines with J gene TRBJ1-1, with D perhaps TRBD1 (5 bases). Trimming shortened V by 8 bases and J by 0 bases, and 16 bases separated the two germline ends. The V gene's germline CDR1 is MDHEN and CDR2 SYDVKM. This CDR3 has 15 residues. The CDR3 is CASPAGGGMNTEAFF. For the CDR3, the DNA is TGTGCCAGCCCCGCGGGGGGTGGAATGAACACTGAAGCTTTCTTT. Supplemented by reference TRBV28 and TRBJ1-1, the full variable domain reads DVKVTQSSRYLVKRTGEKVFLECVQDMDHENMFWYRQDPGLGLRLIYFSYDVKMKEKGDIPEGYSVSREKKERFSLILESASTNQTSMYLCASPAGGGMNTEAFFGQGTRLTVV.

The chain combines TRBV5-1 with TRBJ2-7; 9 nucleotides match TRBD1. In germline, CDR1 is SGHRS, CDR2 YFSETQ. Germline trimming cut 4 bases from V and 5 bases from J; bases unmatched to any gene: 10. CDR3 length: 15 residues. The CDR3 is CASSPRDRVSHEQYF. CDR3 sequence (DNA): TGCGCCAGCAGCCCCCGGGACAGGGTGTCCCACGAGCAGTACTTC. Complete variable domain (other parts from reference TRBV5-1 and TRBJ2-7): KAGVTQTPRYLIKTRGQQVTLSCSPISGHRSVSWYQQTPGQGLQFLFEYFSETQRNKGNFPGRFSGRQFSNSRSEMNVSTLELGDSALYLCASSPRDRVSHEQYFGPGTRLTVT.

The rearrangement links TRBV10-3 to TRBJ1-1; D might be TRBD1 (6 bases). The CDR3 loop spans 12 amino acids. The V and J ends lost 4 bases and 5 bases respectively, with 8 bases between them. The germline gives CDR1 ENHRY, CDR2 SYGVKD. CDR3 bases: TGTGCCATCAGTGGAGGGGGTACTGAAGCTTTCTTT. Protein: CAISGGGTEAFF.

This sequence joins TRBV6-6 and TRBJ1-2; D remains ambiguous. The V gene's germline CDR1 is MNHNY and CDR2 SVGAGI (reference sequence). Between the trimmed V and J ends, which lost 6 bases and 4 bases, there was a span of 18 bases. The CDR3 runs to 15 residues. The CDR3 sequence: CASRTLDGQVYGYTF. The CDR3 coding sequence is TGTGCCAGCAGGACTTTGGACGGCCAAGTCTATGGCTACACCTTC.

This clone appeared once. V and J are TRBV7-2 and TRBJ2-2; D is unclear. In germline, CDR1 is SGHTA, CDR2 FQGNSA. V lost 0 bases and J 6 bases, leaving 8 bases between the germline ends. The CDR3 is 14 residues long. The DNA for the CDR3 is TGTGCCAGCAGCTTAGCGCCGAGAGCCGGGGAGCTGTTTTTT. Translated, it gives CASSLAPRAGELFF. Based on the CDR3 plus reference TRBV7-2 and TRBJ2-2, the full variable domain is GAGVSQSPSNKVTEKGKDVELRCDPISGHTALYWYRQSLGQGLEFLIYFQGNSAPDKSGLPSDRFSAERTGGSVSTLTIQRTQQEDSAVYLCASSLAPRAGELFFGEGSRLTVL.

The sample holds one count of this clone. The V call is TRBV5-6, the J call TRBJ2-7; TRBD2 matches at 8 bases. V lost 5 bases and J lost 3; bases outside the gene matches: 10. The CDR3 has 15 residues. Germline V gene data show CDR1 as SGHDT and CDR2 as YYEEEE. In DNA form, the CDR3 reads TGTGCCAGCAGTTATCGGGAGGGCCTCTTCTACGAGCAGTACTTC. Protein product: CASSYREGLFYEQYF.

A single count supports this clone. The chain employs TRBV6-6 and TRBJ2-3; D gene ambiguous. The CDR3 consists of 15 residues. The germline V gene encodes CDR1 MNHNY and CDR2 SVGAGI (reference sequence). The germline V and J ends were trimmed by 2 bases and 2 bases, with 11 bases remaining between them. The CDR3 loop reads CASSYLGLITDTQYF. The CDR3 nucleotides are TGTGCCAGCAGTTACCTTGGATTGATCACAGATACGCAGTATTTT.